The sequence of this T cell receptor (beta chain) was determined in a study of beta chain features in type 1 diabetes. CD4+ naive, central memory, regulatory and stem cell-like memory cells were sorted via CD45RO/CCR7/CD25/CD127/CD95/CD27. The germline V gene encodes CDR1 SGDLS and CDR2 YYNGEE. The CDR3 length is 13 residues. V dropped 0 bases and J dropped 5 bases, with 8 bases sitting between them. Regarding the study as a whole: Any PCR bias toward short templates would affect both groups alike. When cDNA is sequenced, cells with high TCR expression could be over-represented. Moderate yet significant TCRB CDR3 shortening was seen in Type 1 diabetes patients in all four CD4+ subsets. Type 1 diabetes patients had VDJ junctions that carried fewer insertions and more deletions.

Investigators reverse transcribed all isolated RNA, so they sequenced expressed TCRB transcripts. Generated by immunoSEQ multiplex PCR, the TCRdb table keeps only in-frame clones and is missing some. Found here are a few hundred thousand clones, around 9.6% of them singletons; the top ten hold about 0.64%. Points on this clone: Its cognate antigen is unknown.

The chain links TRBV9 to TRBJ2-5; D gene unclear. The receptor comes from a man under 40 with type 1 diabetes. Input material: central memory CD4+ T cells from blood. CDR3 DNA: TGTGCCAGCAGCGTAGGAAGTTTCGAGACCCAGTACTTC. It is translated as CASSVGSFETQYF.